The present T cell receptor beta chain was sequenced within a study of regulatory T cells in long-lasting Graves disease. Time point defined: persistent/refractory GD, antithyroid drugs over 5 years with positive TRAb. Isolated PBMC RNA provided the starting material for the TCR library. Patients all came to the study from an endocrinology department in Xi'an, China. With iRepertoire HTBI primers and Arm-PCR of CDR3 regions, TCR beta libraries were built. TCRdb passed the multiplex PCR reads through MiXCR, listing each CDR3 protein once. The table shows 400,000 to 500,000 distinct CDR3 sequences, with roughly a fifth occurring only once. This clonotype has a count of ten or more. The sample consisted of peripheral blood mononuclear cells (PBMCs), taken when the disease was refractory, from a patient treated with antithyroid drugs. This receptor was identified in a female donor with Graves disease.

CDR3 in DNA: TGCAGCGTTGAAGACGGGAGCGAGCAGTACTTC. It codes for CSVEDGSEQYF. J is TRBJ2-7 and V is TRBV29-1; D is possibly TRBD2 (6 bases). The germline V and J ends were trimmed by 0 bases and 6 bases, with 6 bases remaining between them. The CDR3 spans 11 residues. From germline, CDR1 is SQVTM and CDR2 ANQGSEA.